The entry below gives a single T cell receptor beta chain sequence along with its context. What it binds is unknown. The method, 5' RACE with UMI labels, was used to prepare the TRB cDNA libraries. TCRdb reworked the 5' RACE reads into one entry per CDR3 protein, no DNA. There are 80,000 to 100,000 distinct CDR3 sequences in the sample, with under 0.95% held by the top ten. Looked up from germline, CDR1 is SNHLY and CDR2 is FYNNEI. This CDR3 has 12 residues. This sample is drawn from a study of CXCR3-negative and CXCR3-positive naive CD8 T cells. Study conclusions and caveats: For naive cells, CXCR3-negative and CXCR3-positive subsets had similar TRBV-TRBJ usage; for memory cells, usage differed. Hydrophobicity of TRB CDR3s was greater in CXCR3-positive naive cells than in CXCR3-negative naive cells. The majority of assays used fresh PBMCs, and CXCR3 expression partially decreased after cryopreservation.

Phenotypically, naive CD8+ T cells corresponded to CD45RO-CCR7+CD27+CD95-. V is TRBV2 and J is TRBJ2-7. The source material was naive CXCR3+ CD8+ T cells from blood. The subset denotes: CD45RO-CCR7+CD27+CD95- naive CD8+ T cells expressing CXCR3 (TNR3+). This clonotype was sampled from a human donor in good health. Some clones in this sample may be carry-over from other donors' samples. The CDR3 loop reads CASFTASYEQYF.